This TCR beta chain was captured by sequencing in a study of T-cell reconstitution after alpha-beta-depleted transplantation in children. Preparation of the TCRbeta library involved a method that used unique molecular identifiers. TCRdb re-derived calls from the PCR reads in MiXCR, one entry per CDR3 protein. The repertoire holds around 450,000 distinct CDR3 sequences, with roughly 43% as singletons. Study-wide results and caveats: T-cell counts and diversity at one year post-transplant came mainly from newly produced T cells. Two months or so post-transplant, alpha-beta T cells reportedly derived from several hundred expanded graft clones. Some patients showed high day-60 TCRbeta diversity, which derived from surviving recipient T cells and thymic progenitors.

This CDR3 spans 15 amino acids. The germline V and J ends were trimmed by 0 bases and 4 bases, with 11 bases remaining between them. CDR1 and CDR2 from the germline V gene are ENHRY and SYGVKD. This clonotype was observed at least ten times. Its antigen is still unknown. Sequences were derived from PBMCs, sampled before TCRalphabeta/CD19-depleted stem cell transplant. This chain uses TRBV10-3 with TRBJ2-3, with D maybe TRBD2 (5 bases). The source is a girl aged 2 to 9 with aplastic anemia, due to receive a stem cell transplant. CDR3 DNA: TGTGCCATCAGTGAGTCCGGACTCGCTTCAGATACGCAGTATTTT. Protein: CAISESGLASDTQYF.